This T cell receptor beta chain originates from a study of T cell changes during pregnancy in multiple sclerosis. Germline V gene sequence: CDR1 MNHEY, CDR2 SMNVEV (reference sequence). The CDR3 is 15 amino acids. Trimming cost V 5 bases and J 3 bases, with 15 bases left between them. The data were produced by immunoSEQ multiplex PCR, yet TCRdb's version contains in-frame clones alone and is incomplete. The data hold some 56,000 clones, with 90% to 95% observed a single time. The sequence was obtained from a female donor in good health, enrolled as a control in a pregnancy study. J is TRBJ2-3 and V is TRBV27; tentative D call: TRBD2 (6 bases). This material consisted of peripheral blood, taken in the third trimester of pregnancy. In nucleotides, the CDR3 is TGTGCCAGCAGTATGGTCGGAAGCGGGACAGATACGCAGTATTTT. Translated: CASSMVGSGTDTQYF.